Each of the 21 T cell receptor beta chains below was sequenced from the same sample in a study of Ad26.COV2.S vaccination and SARS-CoV-2 variants. Stated treatment: some 19 received Ad26.COV2.S at low or high dose, single or two shots; about 5 received placebo; per-sample allocation not given. The investigators took samples on day 63 after the first vaccine or placebo injection. This table comes from immunoSEQ multiplex PCR, and its TCRdb copy is limited to in-frame clones, with some not included. The sample gives about 460,000 clones, nearly 90% of which show up once; around 1.8% is in the top ten. The sample consisted of peripheral blood, taken in a trial of Ad26.COV2.S vaccine versus placebo. The source of these receptors is a person aged 18-60 years who received the Ad26.COV2.S COVID-19 vaccine or a placebo.

This chain uses TRBV7-9 with TRBJ1-5; TRBD1 matches at 8 bases. The CDR3 length is 15 residues. J lost 6 bases, V lost 3 bases, and 7 bases had no gene match. CDR1 and CDR2 (germline): SEHNR, FQNEAQ (reference sequence). CDR3 nucleotides: TGTGCCAGCAGCTTGGTCGGACAGGGCCCTCAGCCCCAGCATTTT. Translating it yields CASSLVGQGPQPQHF.

The V call is TRBV4-2, the J call TRBJ2-1; D may be TRBD2 (6 bases). Germline CDR1 reads LGHNA; CDR2 reads YNFKEQ. The CDR3 is made up of 16 amino acids. V was pared by 2 bases and J by 4 bases, with 15 bases between. CDR3 loop: CASSQSLSGSYNEQFF. The CDR3, as DNA: TGTGCCAGCAGCCAATCTTTAAGCGGGTCTTACAATGAGCAGTTCTTC.

The CDR3 sequence is CASSIGRNYEQYF. The CDR3 DNA reads as TGTGCCAGTAGTATTGGGCGGAACTACGAGCAGTACTTC. The rearrangement uses TRBV19 and TRBJ2-7; D is ambiguous. Per germline, CDR1 LNHDA and CDR2 SQIVND (reference sequence). The V and J ends lost 3 bases and 3 bases respectively, with 9 bases between them. The CDR3 is made up of 13 amino acids.

This chain joins TRBV30 and TRBJ1-5; 8 nucleotides agree with TRBD1. Germline V lookup: CDR1 GTSNPN, CDR2 SVGIG (reference sequence). V lost 5 bases, J lost 10 bases, and 7 bases stayed unmatched. The CDR3 covers 12 residues. The CDR3 region has the DNA TGTGCCTGGGGGGACAGGACGTCACCCCAGCATTTT. Encoded protein: CAWGDRTSPQHF.

This clone was counted only a few times. V and J are TRBV6-5 and TRBJ2-7; TRBD2 agrees at 7 bases. The CDR3 is 14 amino acids. CDR1 MNHEY and CDR2 SVGAGI come from the germline V gene. V shed 2 bases, J shed 6 bases, and the junction held 7 bases outside the gene matches. This chain's CDR3 is CASSYGGGWGEQYF. For the CDR3, the DNA is TGTGCCAGCAGTTACGGCGGGGGATGGGGCGAGCAGTACTTC.

The CDR3 DNA reads TGTGCCAGCAGCCCGCGGGACGGCTACGAGCAGTACTTC. Protein sequence: CASSPRDGYEQYF. The rearrangement links TRBV7-3 to TRBJ2-7, with a tentative D call TRBD2 (6 bases). This CDR3 contains 13 residues. From germline, CDR1 is SGHTA and CDR2 FQGTGA. The V and J ends lost 5 bases and 3 bases respectively, with 11 bases between them.

The V and J genes are TRBV15 and TRBJ2-1, with D possibly being TRBD2 (5 bases). The V end lost 0 bases, the J end lost 6 bases, and 15 bases lay between the germline ends. Per the germline V gene, CDR1 is LNHNV and CDR2 is YYDKDF (reference sequence). This CDR3 has 16 residues. The CDR3 nucleotides are TGTGCCACCAGCAGAGATCTTACTAGTTCGGGCAATGAGCAGTTCTTC. Translated, it gives CATSRDLTSSGNEQFF.

The J gene is TRBJ2-2, the V gene TRBV4-2; 8 bases align to TRBD2. This CDR3 comprises 15 residues. Trimming cost V 1 base and J 6 bases; bases outside gene matches: 4. The V gene's germline CDR1 is LGHNA and CDR2 YNFKEQ. The CDR3 spells CASSQGTSPPGELFF. CDR3 bases: TGTGCCAGCAGCCAAGGGACTAGCCCCCCCGGGGAGCTGTTTTTT.

In its sample, this clone was seen once. J is TRBJ2-1 and V is TRBV13, with D possibly TRBD1 on 6 matching bases. The germline V gene has CDR1 PRHDT and CDR2 FYEKMQ (reference sequence). Trimming stripped 5 bases from V and 4 bases from J, with 15 bases between. The CDR3 sequence is 15 residues long. The CDR3 here is CASSVQGPEYNEQFF. The CDR3 DNA follows: TGTGCCAGCAGCGTACAGGGACCCGAATACAATGAGCAGTTCTTC.

The chain couples TRBV6-6 to TRBJ2-7, with TRBD1 matching 7 bases. The CDR3 runs to 15 residues. V trimming: 4 bases; J trimming: 3 bases; junction bases outside the gene matches: 9. CDR1 and CDR2 (germline): MNHNY, SVGAGI (reference sequence). The chain's CDR3 is CASSFPTGTYYEQYF. The DNA of the CDR3 is TGTGCCAGCAGTTTCCCGACAGGGACCTACTACGAGCAGTACTTC.

This clone showed up just a few times. This chain links TRBV7-2 with TRBJ2-5, with no clear D. Trimming removed 3 bases from V and 5 bases from J, with 10 bases in between. The CDR3 has 13 residues. Germline values: CDR1 SGHTA, CDR2 FQGNSA. The CDR3 is CASSLSAAETQYF. The CDR3 DNA reads as TGTGCCAGCAGCTTGTCGGCTGCGGAGACCCAGTACTTC.

The rearrangement uses TRBV28 and TRBJ2-7; D may match TRBD1 or TRBD2 (5 bases each). The CDR3 loop spans 15 amino acids. Germline CDR1 is MDHEN and CDR2 is SYDVKM. V lost 7 bases and J lost 2, with 18 bases in between. The CDR3 bases are TGTGCCAGCAATCAGCCCCGGGACGGTACCTACGAGCAGTACTTC. Its translation: CASNQPRDGTYEQYF.

V usage is TRBV7-9 and J usage is TRBJ1-2; 11 bases fit TRBD1. The J segment lost 3 bases and the V segment lost 5 bases, leaving 5 bases of the junction unmatched. This CDR3 has 15 amino acids. Per germline, CDR1 SEHNR and CDR2 FQNEAQ (reference sequence). CDR3 region: CASSVRDRGDYGYTF. For the CDR3, the DNA is TGTGCCAGCAGCGTCCGGGACAGGGGGGACTATGGCTACACCTTC.

For this clone: At one of its ends the junction is not consistent with the germline gene, which may arise from a read error. The J gene is TRBJ1-1, the V gene TRBV7-7; D is possibly TRBD1 (5 bases). Germline-derived CDR1 and CDR2 are SSHAT and FNYEAQ (reference sequence). The CDR3 loop spans 16 amino acids. In DNA, the CDR3 is TGTGCTAGCAGCTTACTACAGGCAACCCGAAACACTGAAGCTTTCTTT. Protein product: CASSLLQATRNTEAFF.

The V gene is TRBV25-1, the J gene TRBJ1-2; D perhaps matches TRBD1 (5 bases). This CDR3 is 15 amino acids long. Deletions cut 6 bases from V and 5 bases from J, with 19 bases between. The germline CDR1 and CDR2 sequences are MGHDK and SYGVNS. CDR3 nucleotide sequence: TGTGCCAGCAGCCTGGCGGGGGGATCTTGGTATGGCTACACCTTC. Encoded protein: CASSLAGGSWYGYTF.

V is TRBV7-6 and J is TRBJ2-1; maybe TRBD2 (5 bases). Trimming took 1 base from V and 0 from J, leaving 13 bases between them. CDR1 is SGHVS and CDR2 is FNYEAQ in the germline V gene. The CDR3 length is 17 residues. CDR3 residues: CASSLVGAPSSYNEQFF. CDR3 coding DNA: TGTGCCAGCAGCTTAGTGGGAGCCCCGAGCTCCTACAATGAGCAGTTCTTC.

The chain combines TRBV7-3 with TRBJ2-1; 7 positions match TRBD2. Germline V lookup: CDR1 SGHTA, CDR2 FQGTGA. V lost 9 bases, J lost 11 bases, and 10 bases stayed unmatched. This CDR3 is built from 12 residues. CDR3 coding DNA: TGTGCCAGAATCGGCGGGGGAGTCCAGCAGTTCTTC. This sequence encodes CARIGGGVQQFF.

The chain joins TRBV28 to TRBJ1-2, with D possibly matching TRBD1 (6 bases). Trimming pared 5 bases from V and 11 bases from J, leaving 24 bases between. There are 15 residues in the CDR3. Germline loops: CDR1 MDHEN, CDR2 SYDVKM. CDR3 amino acids: CASSQGGGHPRKYTF. For the CDR3, the DNA is TGTGCCAGCAGTCAGGGAGGGGGACACCCGCGGAAGTACACCTTC.

This sequence joins TRBV27 and TRBJ1-1, with D unclear. Germline V gene data show CDR1 as MNHEY and CDR2 as SMNVEV (reference sequence). The ends were cut back, 3 bases at V and 5 bases at J, with 10 bases in the middle. The length of the CDR3 is 13 residues. The CDR3 DNA reads TGTGCCAGCAGTTTTACTCCGGGGACTGAAGCTTTCTTT. Protein product: CASSFTPGTEAFF.

On this clone: This specimen includes other DNA sequences encoding the same CDR3. The V and J genes are TRBV2 and TRBJ2-7; D gene ambiguous. The CDR3 is made up of 12 amino acids. The germline V gene encodes CDR1 SNHLY and CDR2 FYNNEI. Trimming shortened V by 0 bases and J by 4 bases, and 4 bases separated the two germline ends. CDR3 residues: CASSEASYEQYF. CDR3 in DNA: TGTGCCAGCAGTGAAGCGTCATACGAGCAGTACTTC.

The chain recombines TRBV18 with TRBJ1-3; possibly TRBD1 for D (5 bases). CDR1 and CDR2 from the germline V gene are KGHSH and LQKENI. V lost 2 bases, J lost 8 bases, and 16 bases lay in between. The CDR3 consists of 15 residues. The CDR3 reads CASSPYVSTGDTIYF. CDR3 coding DNA: TGTGCCAGCTCACCATATGTCTCCACGGGGGACACCATATATTTT.